This T cell receptor (beta chain) was captured in a study of shared clonotypes between healthy human individuals. This clone was seen just once. Its antigen is unidentified. For every subset, genomic DNA was evenly distributed across several immunoSEQ plates. The data were produced by immunoSEQ multiplex PCR, yet TCRdb's version contains in-frame clones alone and is incomplete. Of about 2 million clones in the sample, approximately 94% were seen once. As defined, naive CD8 cells were CD45RO-negative and positively selected for CCR7, with terminally differentiated effector memory CD45RA+ cells excluded. Whole-study findings and limits: Sample collection involved blood only; tissue repertoires are likely different. Clonotypes not shared had lower generation probabilities than those common to all four donors.

Germline V gene lookup returns CDR1 SGHNT and CDR2 YYREEE (reference sequence). V was clipped by 4 bases and J by 5 bases; unmatched bases: 10. The length of the CDR3 is 15 residues. Sequencing input: naive CD8+ T cells sorted from blood. The chain has TRBV5-4 and TRBJ1-1, with TRBD1 matching over 8 bases. The source is a man aged 18 to 30 in good health. Here the CDR3 DNA reads TGTGCCAGCAGCCCACGGACAGGGATGCGTACTGAAGCTTTCTTT. This encodes CASSPRTGMRTEAFF.